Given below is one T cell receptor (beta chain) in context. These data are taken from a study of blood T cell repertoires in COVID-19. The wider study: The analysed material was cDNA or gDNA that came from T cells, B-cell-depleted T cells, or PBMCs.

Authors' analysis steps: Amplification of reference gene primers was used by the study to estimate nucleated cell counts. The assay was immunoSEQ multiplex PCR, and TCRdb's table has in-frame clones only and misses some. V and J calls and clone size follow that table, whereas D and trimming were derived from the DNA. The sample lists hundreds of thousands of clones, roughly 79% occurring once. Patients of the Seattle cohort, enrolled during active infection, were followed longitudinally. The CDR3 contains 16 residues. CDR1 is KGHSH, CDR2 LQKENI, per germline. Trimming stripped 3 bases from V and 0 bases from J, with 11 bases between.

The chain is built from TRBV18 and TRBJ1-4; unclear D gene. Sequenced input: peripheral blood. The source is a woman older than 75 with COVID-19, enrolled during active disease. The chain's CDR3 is CASSPEPGATNEKLFF. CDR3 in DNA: TGTGCCAGCTCACCGGAGCCCGGTGCAACTAATGAAAAACTGTTTTTT.